A selection of T cell receptor beta chains follows, all from one sample in a study of shared clonotypes between healthy human individuals. Repertoires were generated with immunoSEQ multiplex PCR, while TCRdb's copy carries only in-frame clones and drops some. The sample includes millions of clones, about 93% of them seen just once. The specimen sequenced was naive CD8+ T cells from PBMCs. These receptors all come from a man younger than 30 in good health. Some clones in this sample may be carry-over from other donors' samples. CDR3s include the opening cysteine and the closing phenylalanine or tryptophan. Fields, in order: V gene, D gene, J gene, clone size, CDR3 protein, CDR3 DNA. The D gene is left open where the match is weak. Some rows have no size entry. The others give once, few or many, or a class for an expanded clone.

V gene: TRBV4-1
D gene: TRBD1
J gene: TRBJ1-1
clone size: once
CDR3 protein: CASSQGPGTGVEAFF
CDR3 DNA: TGCGCCAGCAGCCAAGGCCCCGGGACAGGGGTTGAAGCTTTCTTT

V gene: TRBV9
D gene: TRBD1
J gene: TRBJ1-2
clone size: .
CDR3 protein: CASSGLGTGNNYGYTF
CDR3 DNA: TGTGCCAGCAGCGGACTAGGGACAGGGAATAACTATGGCTACACCTTC

V gene: TRBV2
D gene: .
J gene: TRBJ2-7
clone size: .
CDR3 protein: CASRRTPSYEQYF
CDR3 DNA: TGTGCCAGCAGGCGTACCCCCTCCTACGAGCAGTACTTC

V gene: TRBV6-5
D gene: .
J gene: TRBJ1-3
clone size: .
CDR3 protein: CASSPRVRRGNTIYF
CDR3 DNA: TGTGCCAGCAGCCCCAGGGTCCGGCGGGGAAACACCATATATTTT

V gene: TRBV1
D gene: .
J gene: TRBJ2-7
clone size: .
CDR3 protein: CTSSRRLAGPYEQYF
CDR3 DNA: TGCACCAGCAGCCGACGACTAGCGGGGCCCTACGAGCAGTACTTC

V gene: TRBV9
D gene: TRBD1
J gene: TRBJ2-4
clone size: once
CDR3 protein: CASTKSGTGNIQYF
CDR3 DNA: TGTGCCAGCACTAAGTCCGGGACAGGAAACATTCAGTACTTC

V gene: TRBV7-6
D gene: TRBD1
J gene: TRBJ1-2
clone size: .
CDR3 protein: CASSLAGGQGFDYGYTF
CDR3 DNA: TGTGCCAGCAGCTTAGCGGGGGGACAGGGATTTGACTATGGCTACACCTTC

V gene: TRBV11-2
D gene: .
J gene: TRBJ1-1
clone size: .
CDR3 protein: CASSIGGGGPEAFF
CDR3 DNA: TGTGCCAGCAGCATTGGGGGAGGTGGGCCTGAAGCTTTCTTT

V gene: TRBV5-4
D gene: .
J gene: TRBJ1-1
clone size: .
CDR3 protein: CASSSGNEAFF
CDR3 DNA: TGTGCCAGCAGCTCCGGGAATGAAGCTTTCTTT

V gene: TRBV27
D gene: .
J gene: TRBJ1-1
clone size: once
CDR3 protein: CASSFSHRNTEAFF
CDR3 DNA: TGTGCCAGCAGTTTTAGCCACCGGAACACTGAAGCTTTCTTT

V gene: TRBV19
D gene: .
J gene: TRBJ1-1
clone size: .
CDR3 protein: CASSAMDDLQAFF
CDR3 DNA: TGTGCCAGTAGTGCGATGGACGACCTTCAGGCTTTCTTT

V gene: TRBV5-1
D gene: TRBD2
J gene: TRBJ2-1
clone size: .
CDR3 protein: CASSLDSGGYNEQFF
CDR3 DNA: TGCGCCAGCAGCTTGGATAGCGGGGGCTACAATGAGCAGTTCTTC

V gene: TRBV28
D gene: .
J gene: TRBJ2-7
clone size: .
CDR3 protein: CASSWRTEPYEQYF
CDR3 DNA: TGTGCCAGCAGTTGGCGGACGGAACCCTACGAGCAGTACTTC

V gene: TRBV7-8
D gene: TRBD2
J gene: TRBJ2-1
clone size: once
CDR3 protein: CASSHGLAGGNEQFF
CDR3 DNA: TGTGCCAGCAGCCACGGGCTAGCGGGAGGTAATGAGCAGTTCTTC

V gene: TRBV9
D gene: .
J gene: TRBJ1-1
clone size: .
CDR3 protein: CASSVVWNTEAFF
CDR3 DNA: TGTGCCAGCAGCGTAGTATGGAACACTGAAGCTTTCTTT

V gene: TRBV7-7
D gene: .
J gene: TRBJ2-6
clone size: .
CDR3 protein: CASSPWDGEPSGANVLTF
CDR3 DNA: TGTGCCAGCAGCCCCTGGGACGGGGAGCCCTCTGGGGCCAACGTCCTGACTTTC

V gene: TRBV9
D gene: .
J gene: TRBJ1-4
clone size: .
CDR3 protein: CASSVEKGAGNEKLFF
CDR3 DNA: TGTGCCAGCAGCGTAGAAAAGGGAGCAGGAAATGAAAAACTGTTTTTT

V gene: TRBV19
D gene: TRBD2
J gene: TRBJ2-2
clone size: .
CDR3 protein: CASSPLRLAGTGELFF
CDR3 DNA: TGTGCCAGTAGTCCTCTTAGACTAGCGGGCACCGGGGAGCTGTTTTTT

V gene: TRBV6-5
D gene: TRBD2
J gene: TRBJ2-1
clone size: .
CDR3 protein: CASRLTSGFESEQFF
CDR3 DNA: TGTGCCAGCAGACTGACTAGCGGTTTTGAGTCGGAGCAGTTCTTC

V gene: TRBV27
D gene: TRBD2
J gene: TRBJ2-7
clone size: .
CDR3 protein: CASSLRGLAREKQYF
CDR3 DNA: TGTGCCAGCAGTTTACGGGGACTAGCGCGTGAAAAGCAGTACTTC